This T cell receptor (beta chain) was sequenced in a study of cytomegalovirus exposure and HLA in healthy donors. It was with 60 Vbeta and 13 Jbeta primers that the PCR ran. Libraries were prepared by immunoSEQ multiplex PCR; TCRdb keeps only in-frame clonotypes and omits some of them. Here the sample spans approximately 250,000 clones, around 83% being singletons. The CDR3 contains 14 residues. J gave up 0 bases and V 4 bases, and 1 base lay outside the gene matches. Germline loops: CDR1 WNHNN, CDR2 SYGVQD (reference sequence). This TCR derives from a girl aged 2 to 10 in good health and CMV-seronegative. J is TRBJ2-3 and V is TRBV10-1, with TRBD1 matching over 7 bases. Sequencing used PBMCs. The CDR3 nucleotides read TGCGCCAGCAGTGCGGACAGGAGCACAGATACGCAGTATTTT. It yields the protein CASSADRSTDTQYF.